Listed below are T cell receptor beta chains from one sample, sequenced in a study of blood T cell repertoires in COVID-19. Method: immunoSEQ multiplex PCR; TCRdb's copy keeps in-frame clones and lacks some. The repertoire holds hundreds of thousands of clones, 83% seen once, with less than 4% in the top ten. Sequencing was carried out using PBMCs or T cells enriched from blood (not recorded which). The receptor set was obtained from a woman in her thirties or forties who had been exposed to COVID-19. The CDR3 runs from the conserved cysteine through the conserved F or W. Fields, in order: V gene, D gene, J gene, clone size, CDR3 protein, CDR3 DNA. The D gene is left open where the match is weak. Some rows have no size entry. The others give once, few or many, or a class for an expanded clone.

TRBV6-5	TRBD1	TRBJ1-2	-	CASSSQGIWYGYTF	TGTGCCAGCAGTTCACAGGGGATATGGTATGGCTACACCTTC
TRBV10-3	TRBD1	TRBJ2-3	-	CAISQRTGEIMDTQYF	TGTGCCATCAGTCAAAGGACAGGGGAAATCATGGATACGCAGTATTTT
TRBV6-6	TRBD1	TRBJ1-2	few	CASSYPTGFDGYTF	TGTGCCAGCAGTTACCCGACAGGGTTCGATGGCTACACCTTC
TRBV3-1/TRBV3-2	TRBD1	TRBJ1-2	-	CASSQGGQYGYTF	TGTGCCAGCAGCCAAGGGGGACAGTATGGCTACACCTTC
TRBV19	-	TRBJ2-5	-	CASSRQWGETQYF	TGTGCCAGTAGTCGACAGTGGGGAGAGACCCAGTACTTC
TRBV28	-	TRBJ1-1	-	CASGLKEGTEAFF	TGTGCCAGCGGCCTGAAAGAGGGCACTGAAGCTTTCTTT
TRBV9	-	TRBJ1-6	few	CASSPGGGPFSLWNSPLHF	TGTGCCAGCAGCCCCGGGGGGGGGCCTTTTAGTCTTTGGAATTCACCCCTCCACTTT
TRBV19	TRBD1	TRBJ1-5	-	CASSDRGNSNQPQHF	TGTGCCAGTAGTGACAGGGGAAATAGCAATCAGCCCCAGCATTTT
TRBV5-1	-	TRBJ1-4	many	CASSSTKLREQLFF	TGCGCCAGCAGCTCGACGAAACTCCGGGAACAACTGTTTTTT
TRBV3-1/TRBV3-2	-	TRBJ1-1	-	CASSQDLRNTEAFF	TGTGCCAGCAGCCAAGATCTTAGGAACACTGAAGCTTTCTTT
TRBV2	-	TRBJ1-5	-	CASSEIGGALNQPQHF	TGTGCCAGCAGTGAGATAGGAGGGGCCCTCAATCAGCCCCAGCATTTT
TRBV3-1/TRBV3-2	-	TRBJ2-1	-	CASSQAQPGYNEQFF	TGTGCCAGCAGCCAAGCACAGCCGGGATACAATGAGCAGTTCTTC
TRBV4-2	-	TRBJ1-2	-	CASSQDRASNYGYTF	TGTGCCAGCAGCCAAGATCGAGCCTCAAACTATGGCTACACCTTC
TRBV29-1	-	TRBJ1-1	-	CSVGLGSGAFF	TGCAGCGTCGGTCTCGGGTCTGGAGCTTTCTTT